The 15 T cell receptor beta chains reported below all come from one sample, sequenced in a study of OX40 agonist ivuxolimab in advanced cancers. Libraries were prepared by immunoSEQ multiplex PCR; TCRdb keeps only in-frame clonotypes and omits some of them. The repertoire holds roughly 70,000 clones, with 80% to 90% as singletons. Sequenced here: CD4+ or CD8+ T cells sorted from blood, sampled in a trial of the OX40 agonist ivuxolimab. The receptors originated from an adult with an advanced solid tumor such as melanoma, head and neck, liver or kidney cancer.

This clone is a singleton in its sample. The rearrangement uses TRBV27 and TRBJ2-2; 8 nucleotides agree with TRBD2. The length of the CDR3 is 17 residues. J gave up 3 bases and V 7 bases, and 13 bases lay outside the gene matches. Germline lookup yields CDR1 MNHEY and CDR2 SMNVEV (reference sequence). The CDR3 coding sequence is TGTGCCAGCACCACGACCCGAGGACTAGCTCACACCGGGGAGCTGTTTTTT. Protein sequence: CASTTTRGLAHTGELFF.

This clone has more than one count but fewer than ten. This rearrangement joins TRBV29-1 to TRBJ2-1, with 7 bases aligning to TRBD2. From germline, CDR1 is SQVTM and CDR2 ANQGSEA. This CDR3 comprises 13 residues. The V gene end was trimmed by 5 bases and the J gene end by 5 bases; junction bases not matched to a gene: 6. CDR3: CSVKWDYDNEQFF. CDR3 nucleotides: TGCAGCGTTAAGTGGGACTACGACAATGAGCAGTTCTTC.

The chain carries TRBV5-6 and TRBJ1-1; TRBD1 aligns across 8 bases. Germline lookup yields CDR1 SGHDT and CDR2 YYEEEE. The V gene end was trimmed by 5 bases and the J gene end by 6 bases; junction bases not matched to a gene: 6. This CDR3 has 13 amino acids. For the CDR3, the DNA is TGTGCCAGCAGTAGACAGGGGAGTCCTGAAGCTTTCTTT. Encoded protein: CASSRQGSPEAFF.

The genes are TRBV6-5 and TRBJ2-2; TRBD1 agrees at 7 bases. This CDR3 is 13 amino acids long. V was pared by 6 bases and J by 5 bases, with 3 bases of the junction left unmatched. CDR1 and CDR2 from the germline V gene are MNHEY and SVGAGI. The chain's CDR3 is CASSLTGTGELFF. In DNA form, the CDR3 reads TGTGCCAGCAGCTTGACAGGGACCGGGGAGCTGTTTTTT.

V is TRBV2 and J is TRBJ1-6; D is uncertain. V lost 10 bases to trimming and J lost 10 bases, with 20 bases between them. Germline CDR1 and CDR2: SNHLY and FYNNEI. The CDR3 runs to 14 residues. This CDR3 is CANTGPDPTSPLHF. CDR3 bases: TGTGCCAATACCGGCCCAGACCCGACCTCACCCCTCCACTTT.

The CDR3 nucleotides read TGCAGCGTTGGGACTAGCTCTGGCACGCAGTATTTT. Amino acids: CSVGTSSGTQYF. The V and J genes are TRBV29-1 and TRBJ2-3; 8 bases match TRBD2. Germline CDR1 and CDR2: SQVTM and ANQGSEA. With V trimmed by 4 bases and J by 9 bases, 6 bases remained unmatched. CDR3 length: 12 amino acids.

The chain links TRBV27 to TRBJ2-7, with D perhaps TRBD1 (5 bases). CDR1 and CDR2 from the germline V gene are MNHEY and SMNVEV (reference sequence). The CDR3 runs 13 residues. V lost 5 bases, J lost 3 bases, and 11 bases lay in between. The CDR3 sequence: CASSGWGGYEQYF. For the CDR3, the DNA is TGTGCCAGCAGTGGTTGGGGCGGCTACGAGCAGTACTTC.

This sequence joins TRBV5-1 and TRBJ2-2; D not resolved. Germline V gene data show CDR1 as SGHRS and CDR2 as YFSETQ. This CDR3 has 16 residues. V lost 1 base and J lost 0, with 10 bases in between. CDR3 amino acids: CASSLPNSTNTGELFF. DNA of the CDR3: TGCGCCAGCAGCTTGCCTAATAGTACGAACACCGGGGAGCTGTTTTTT.

V is TRBV2 and J is TRBJ2-7; 7 bases are shared with TRBD2. The CDR3 spans 14 residues. The trim removed 1 base at V and 4 bases at J, leaving 4 bases unmatched. The germline V gene encodes CDR1 SNHLY and CDR2 FYNNEI. The CDR3 protein is CASSEGEGSYEQYF. Here the CDR3 DNA reads TGTGCCAGCAGTGAAGGGGAGGGTAGTTACGAGCAGTACTTC. The full variable domain, with the rest looked up from reference TRBV2 and TRBJ2-7, is EPEVTQTPSHQVTQMGQEVILRCVPISNHLYFYWYRQILGQKVEFLVSFYNNEISEKSEIFDDQFSVERPDGSNFTLKIRSTKLEDSAMYFCASSEGEGSYEQYFGPGTRLTVT.

V and J are TRBV10-3 and TRBJ2-1, with 7 bases that match TRBD2. The CDR3 length is 14 residues. Germline-derived CDR1 and CDR2 are ENHRY and SYGVKD. The junction had 8 bases not matched to a gene; V was cut back by 10 bases and J by 2 bases. CDR3 sequence reads: CATGGGNPYNEQFF. For the CDR3, the DNA is TGTGCCACCGGGGGAGGGAATCCCTACAATGAGCAGTTCTTC.

The chain joins TRBV5-6 to TRBJ1-1; possible D gene TRBD1, 5 bases. CDR3 length: 13 residues. Germline V gene lookup returns CDR1 SGHDT and CDR2 YYEEEE. V was clipped by 2 bases and J by 6 bases, with 11 bases between them. The chain's CDR3 is CASSFIQGAEAFF. The CDR3 region has the DNA TGTGCCAGCAGCTTCATCCAGGGCGCTGAAGCTTTCTTT.

The chain joins TRBV10-1 to TRBJ1-2; D is possibly TRBD1 (5 bases). Germline CDR1 is WNHNN and CDR2 is SYGVQD (reference sequence). The CDR3 runs 16 residues. V was clipped by 2 bases and J by 5 bases, with 18 bases between them. The CDR3 nucleotides read TGCGCCAGCAGTGAGCTCCGGGGGGGGGAGTTGTATGGCTACACCTTC. Amino acids: CASSELRGGELYGYTF.

The rearrangement links TRBV27 to TRBJ2-6; 9 positions match TRBD2. In germline, CDR1 is MNHEY, CDR2 SMNVEV (reference sequence). V dropped 5 bases and J dropped 0; count of bases not matched to a gene: 8. This CDR3 comprises 18 residues. The CDR3 DNA reads as TGTGCCAGCAGTCCCCTACTAGCGGGCCCCTCTGGGGCCAACGTCCTGACTTTC. Protein product: CASSPLLAGPSGANVLTF.

V usage is TRBV7-9 and J usage is TRBJ1-1, with D uncertain. The ends were cut back, 4 bases at V and 6 bases at J, with 12 bases in the middle. CDR3 length: 13 amino acids. CDR1 SEHNR and CDR2 FQNEAQ come from the germline V gene (reference sequence). The CDR3 DNA reads as TGTGCCAGCAGCTCAACAATCGAGCCTGAAGCTTTCTTT. This sequence encodes CASSSTIEPEAFF.

The chain has TRBV19 and TRBJ2-2; D might be TRBD1 (6 bases). Germline V gives CDR1 LNHDA, CDR2 SQIVND (reference sequence). There are 14 residues in the CDR3. The V end lost 3 bases, the J end lost 5 bases, and 10 bases lay between the germline ends. In DNA, the CDR3 is TGTGCCAGTAGTATCACAGGGATGACCGGGGAGCTGTTTTTT. Residues: CASSITGMTGELFF.